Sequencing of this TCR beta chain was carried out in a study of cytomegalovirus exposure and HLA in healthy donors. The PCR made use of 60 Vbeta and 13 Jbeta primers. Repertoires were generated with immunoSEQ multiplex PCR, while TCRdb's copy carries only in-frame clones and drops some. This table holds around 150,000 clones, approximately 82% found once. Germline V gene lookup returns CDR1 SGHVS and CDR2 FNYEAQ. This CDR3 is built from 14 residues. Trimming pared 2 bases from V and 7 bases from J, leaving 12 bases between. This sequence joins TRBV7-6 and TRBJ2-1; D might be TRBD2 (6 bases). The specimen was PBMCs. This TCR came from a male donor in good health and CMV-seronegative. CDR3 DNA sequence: TGTGCCAGCAGCTTAAGACTAGGAGGAAATGAGCAGTTCTTC. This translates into CASSLRLGGNEQFF.